Below, 13 T cell receptor beta chains from the same sample are listed, as sequenced in a study of blood T cells in healthy people across ages. A second PCR of about 6 to 12 cycles used a sample-barcoded 5' primer and a J-beta primer mix. In TCRdb, the 5' RACE reads were re-called with MiXCR into one record per CDR3 protein. This sample has around 700,000 distinct CDR3 sequences; 25% occur once, and the top ten carry roughly 9%. This sample was shared with a second study, whose subject was T cells of mothers and their children.

The specimen was blood. The receptors were sampled from a boy under 18 in good health.

This clonotype showed up just a few times. The V gene is TRBV6-2 or TRBV6-3, the J gene TRBJ1-2, with 8 bases that match TRBD1. The CDR3 loop spans 14 amino acids. V trimming: 2 bases; J trimming: 4 bases; junction bases outside the gene matches: 3. Germline V gene data show CDR1 as MNHEY and CDR2 as SVGEGT. The CDR3 here is CASSYGTGPYGYTF. As DNA, the CDR3 is TGTGCCAGCAGTTACGGGACAGGCCCCTATGGCTACACCTTC.

The chain carries TRBV29-1 and TRBJ2-7, with D perhaps TRBD2 (5 bases). CDR1 is SQVTM, CDR2 ANQGSEA, per germline. This CDR3 region has 12 residues. V was shortened by 4 bases and J by 3 bases, with 10 bases between the two germline ends. CDR3 nucleotide sequence: TGCAGCGTTGTGGTCAGCGGCTACGAGCAGTACTTC. It is translated as CSVVVSGYEQYF.

This clonotype has ten or more counts. V gene TRBV7-2 combines with J gene TRBJ2-5, with 7 bases matching TRBD2. After removal of 5 bases from V and 1 base from J, the junction contained 4 bases not matched to a gene. This CDR3 is 14 amino acids long. Germline CDR1 reads SGHTA; CDR2 reads FQGNSA. CDR3 nucleotides: TGTGCCAGCAGCGCGCGGGGGTCCCAAGAGACCCAGTACTTC. Its protein is CASSARGSQETQYF.

A few counts support this clonotype. CDR3 region: CASRETGGSDGYTF. DNA for the CDR3: TGTGCCAGTAGAGAAACAGGGGGCTCGGATGGCTACACCTTC. This chain links TRBV19 with TRBJ1-2; 9 nucleotides match TRBD1. The CDR3 has 14 amino acids. V shed 6 bases, J shed 6 bases, and the junction held 8 bases outside the gene matches. Germline lookup yields CDR1 LNHDA and CDR2 SQIVND (reference sequence).

This chain connects TRBV29-1 to TRBJ2-2; D ambiguous. V lost 6 bases and J lost 1, with 6 bases in between. CDR3 length: 12 amino acids. Germline V gene sequence: CDR1 SQVTM, CDR2 ANQGSEA. CDR3 loop: CSVDRNTGELFF. For the CDR3, the DNA is TGCAGCGTCGATAGGAACACCGGGGAGCTGTTTTTT.

The rearrangement links TRBV15 to TRBJ2-7, with TRBD1 identical over 7 bases. Germline values: CDR1 LNHNV, CDR2 YYDKDF (reference sequence). Unmatched junction bases numbered 9, after V lost 10 bases and J lost 0 bases. This CDR3 has 14 residues. The CDR3 sequence is CASGEDRSSYEQYF. Written as DNA, the CDR3 is TGTGCCAGTGGTGAGGACAGGAGCTCCTACGAGCAGTACTTC.

The sample holds a few counts of this clonotype. The V call is TRBV18, the J call TRBJ1-3; D unclear. This CDR3 spans 15 amino acids. Germline CDR1 reads KGHSH; CDR2 reads LQKENI. The V end was cut by 6 bases, the J end by 2 bases, with 14 bases between. This CDR3 is CASSRDGLTGNTIYF. In DNA form, the CDR3 reads TGTGCCAGCTCGCGCGACGGACTGACTGGAAACACCATATATTTT.

This clonotype was observed a handful of times. The chain carries TRBV6-5 and TRBJ2-7; 7 nucleotides align to TRBD2. The CDR3 runs 16 residues. Germline assignment: CDR1 MNHEY and CDR2 SVGAGI. The J segment lost 5 bases and the V segment lost 0 bases, leaving 10 bases of the junction unmatched. The CDR3 loop reads CASSYSRVAGEHEQYF. Written as DNA, the CDR3 is TGTGCCAGCAGTTACTCGCGTGTTGCGGGGGAACACGAGCAGTACTTC.

Only a few counts were recorded for this clonotype. V gene TRBV4-2 combines with J gene TRBJ2-7; D possibly corresponds to TRBD2 (6 bases). The CDR3 is made up of 15 amino acids. V lost 4 bases and J lost 0, with 13 bases in between. Germline CDR1 is LGHNA and CDR2 is YNFKEQ. CDR3 in DNA: TGTGCCAGCAGCCCGGCCGGGACTTACTCCTACGAGCAGTACTTC. Amino acids: CASSPAGTYSYEQYF.

V is TRBV4-3 and J is TRBJ2-2; no reliable D call. Germline V gene sequence: CDR1 LGHNA, CDR2 YSLEER. Trimming cost V 1 base and J 1 base, with 16 bases left between them. This CDR3 has 18 residues. CDR3 in DNA: TGCGCCAGCAGCCAAGCAGCTCTAGTGGGGAAGAACACCGGGGAGCTGTTTTTT. It codes for CASSQAALVGKNTGELFF.

The rearrangement uses TRBV11-2 and TRBJ2-7; tentatively, D is TRBD2 (6 bases). This CDR3 is built from 15 residues. CDR1 is SGHAT, CDR2 FQNNGV, per germline. V lost 1 base to trimming and J lost 3 bases, with 13 bases between them. The CDR3 DNA reads TGTGCCAGCAGCTTAGCGTTTGGGGAGGTCTACGAGCAGTACTTC. It is translated as CASSLAFGEVYEQYF. Using reference TRBV11-2 and TRBJ2-7 for the parts outside the CDR3, the full variable domain is EAGVAQSPRYKIIEKRQSVAFWCNPISGHATLYWYQQILGQGPKLLIQFQNNGVVDDSQLPKDRFSAERLKGVDSTLKIQPAKLEDSAVYLCASSLAFGEVYEQYFGPGTRLTVT.

In its sample, this clonotype was seen a few times. The chain recombines TRBV9 with TRBJ1-2; D may be TRBD1 (5 bases). The CDR3 runs to 15 residues. Germline CDR1 and CDR2: SGDLS and YYNGEE. V was trimmed by 3 bases and J by 3 bases, leaving 15 bases between them. The CDR3 spells CASSADQGGDYGYTF. As DNA, the CDR3 is TGTGCCAGCAGCGCGGATCAGGGAGGGGACTATGGCTACACCTTC.

The chain recombines TRBV5-1 with TRBJ2-7; weak D call: TRBD2 (6 bases). The CDR3 loop spans 14 amino acids. The germline CDR1 and CDR2 sequences are SGHRS and YFSETQ. V lost 7 bases and J 3 bases, leaving 17 bases between the germline ends. CDR3 nucleotide sequence: TGCGCCAGCTCCACCGGGACTCTGAACTACGAGCAGTACTTC. It translates to CASSTGTLNYEQYF.